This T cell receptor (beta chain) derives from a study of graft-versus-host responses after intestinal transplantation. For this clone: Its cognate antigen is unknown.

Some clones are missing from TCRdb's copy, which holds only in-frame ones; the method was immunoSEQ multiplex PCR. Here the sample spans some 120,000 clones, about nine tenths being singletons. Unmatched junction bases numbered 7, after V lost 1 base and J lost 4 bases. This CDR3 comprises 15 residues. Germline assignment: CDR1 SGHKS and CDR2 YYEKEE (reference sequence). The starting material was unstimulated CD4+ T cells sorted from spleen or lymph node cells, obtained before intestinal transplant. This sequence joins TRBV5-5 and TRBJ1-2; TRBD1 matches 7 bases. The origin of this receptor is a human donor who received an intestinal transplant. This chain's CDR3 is CASSLQAGQVYGYTF. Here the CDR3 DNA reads TGTGCCAGCAGCTTGCAGGCTGGACAGGTCTATGGCTACACCTTC.